These 22 T cell receptor beta chains share one sample of origin, sequenced in a study of blood T cell repertoires in COVID-19. This table comes from immunoSEQ multiplex PCR, and its TCRdb copy is limited to in-frame clones, with some not included. This table holds about 180,000 clones, 83% found once. Sequences were obtained from peripheral blood. The receptors originated from a human donor in a cohort sampled during active COVID-19.

This chain uses TRBV19 with TRBJ2-7; TRBD2 aligns across 13 bases. Germline lookup yields CDR1 LNHDA and CDR2 SQIVND (reference sequence). With V trimmed by 3 bases and J by 3 bases, 8 bases remained unmatched. There are 17 residues in the CDR3. The CDR3: CASSIWGTSGNGYEQYF. CDR3 sequence (DNA): TGTGCCAGTAGTATTTGGGGGACTAGCGGGAACGGCTACGAGCAGTACTTC.

This clone showed up just a few times. V is TRBV6-5 and J is TRBJ2-3; D is uncertain. Germline V gives CDR1 MNHEY, CDR2 SVGAGI. Trimming cost V 8 bases and J 2 bases, with 8 bases left between them. This CDR3 is built from 12 residues. The CDR3 nucleotides are TGTGCCAGCTCTATTTACACAGATACGCAGTATTTT. Translating it yields CASSIYTDTQYF.

V gene TRBV7-2 combines with J gene TRBJ2-1; D not certain. The germline CDR1 and CDR2 sequences are SGHTA and FQGNSA. Trimming took 5 bases from V and 6 from J, leaving 17 bases between them. The CDR3 is 15 residues long. The CDR3 region has the DNA TGTGCCAGCAGCCCGACTCCCACCCACCGCAATGAGCAGTTCTTC. Residues: CASSPTPTHRNEQFF.

The chain combines TRBV6-5 with TRBJ1-1; 7 positions match TRBD1. The CDR3 spans 13 residues. CDR1 and CDR2 from the germline V gene are MNHEY and SVGAGI. V dropped 2 bases and J dropped 6; count of bases not matched to a gene: 3. The DNA of the CDR3 is TGTGCCAGCAGTTACCCAGGGGGAGCTGAAGCTTTCTTT. Protein product: CASSYPGGAEAFF.

This clone was seen only a few times. The CDR3 reads CASRLVVASNEQFF. In DNA form, the CDR3 reads TGTGCAAGTCGCTTAGTAGTCGCTAGCAATGAGCAGTTCTTC. The chain carries TRBV12-2 and TRBJ2-1; no DNA check was done on the table's D call, TRBD2. TRBV12-2 corresponds to a pseudogene. The CDR3 totals 14 residues.

The genes are TRBV28 and TRBJ2-7; 9 bases align to TRBD1. Germline lookup yields CDR1 MDHEN and CDR2 SYDVKM. V was clipped by 1 base and J by 4 bases; unmatched bases: 2. The CDR3 is 14 residues long. The CDR3, as DNA: TGTGCCAGCAGTTTATCGGGACAGGGATACGAGCAGTACTTC. It codes for CASSLSGQGYEQYF.

This chain uses TRBV7-9 with TRBJ2-5, with 10 bases identical to TRBD2. CDR1 SEHNR and CDR2 FQNEAQ come from the germline V gene (reference sequence). The trim removed 1 base at V and 6 bases at J, leaving 5 bases unmatched. The CDR3 runs 15 residues. The CDR3 region has the DNA TGTGCCAGCAGCTTAGAACTAGCGGGATGGAAGACCCAGTACTTC. Protein product: CASSLELAGWKTQYF.

This clone appeared a few times. This chain uses TRBV5-8 with TRBJ1-2; D might be TRBD1 (5 bases). This CDR3 comprises 15 residues. Germline lookup yields CDR1 SGHTS and CDR2 YDEGEE. V lost 0 bases, J lost 5 bases, and 14 bases lay in between. DNA for the CDR3: TGTGCCAGCAGCTTGGGACAGAGGAGTAATTATGGCTACACCTTC. Translating it yields CASSLGQRSNYGYTF.

The sample holds a few counts of this clone. This chain connects TRBV19 to TRBJ1-1; D might be TRBD1 (5 bases). The germline V gene has CDR1 LNHDA and CDR2 SQIVND (reference sequence). The V end lost 3 bases, the J end lost 10 bases, and 12 bases lay between the germline ends. The CDR3 runs to 12 residues. CDR3 sequence reads: CASSMGRLRAFF. CDR3 nucleotides: TGTGCCAGTAGTATGGGGCGGTTGAGAGCTTTCTTT.

The chain uses TRBV9 and TRBJ1-1; D possibly corresponds to TRBD1 (6 bases). V shed 3 bases and J shed 1 base, with 13 bases lying between them. The CDR3 is 15 residues long. Per the germline V gene, CDR1 is SGDLS and CDR2 is YYNGEE. CDR3 in DNA: TGTGCCAGCAGCGGTCAGGGGCGTTGGAACACTGAAGCTTTCTTT. Amino acid sequence: CASSGQGRWNTEAFF.

The chain employs TRBV7-3 and TRBJ2-5, with TRBD2 identical over 9 bases. There are 15 residues in the CDR3. V lost 2 bases, J lost 3 bases, and 4 bases stayed unmatched. Germline V gene sequence: CDR1 SGHTA, CDR2 FQGTGA. Here the CDR3 DNA reads TGTGCCAGCAGCTTACGGGCTAGCGGGGAAGAGACCCAGTACTTC. Translation gives CASSLRASGEETQYF.

The chain uses TRBV11-2 and TRBJ1-1; perhaps TRBD1 as D (6 bases). Trimming took off 5 bases at V and 0 bases at J, with 10 bases between the two ends. Germline V lookup: CDR1 SGHAT, CDR2 FQNNGV. This CDR3 region has 14 residues. The CDR3: CASSAGQMNTEAFF. In nucleotides, the CDR3 is TGTGCCAGCAGCGCCGGACAGATGAACACTGAAGCTTTCTTT.

The chain recombines TRBV7-2 with TRBJ2-1, with 7 positions matching TRBD1. V shed 3 bases, J shed 6 bases, and the junction held 5 bases outside the gene matches. The germline V gene has CDR1 SGHTA and CDR2 FQGNSA. The CDR3 sequence is 14 residues long. The CDR3 is CASSFGGDSNEQFF. The CDR3 DNA reads TGTGCCAGCAGCTTCGGTGGGGACAGCAATGAGCAGTTCTTC.

V and J are TRBV2 and TRBJ2-5; 7 bases match TRBD1. The CDR3 is 13 amino acids. V was pared by 6 bases and J by 4 bases, with 5 bases of the junction left unmatched. Per the germline V gene, CDR1 is SNHLY and CDR2 is FYNNEI. CDR3 region: CASSIRQGETQYF. In DNA form, the CDR3 reads TGTGCCAGCAGCATTAGACAGGGAGAGACCCAGTACTTC.

The J gene is TRBJ2-6, the V gene TRBV7-2, with 7 bases identical to TRBD2. The CDR3 loop spans 16 amino acids. Germline CDR1 reads SGHTA; CDR2 reads FQGNSA. The trim removed 5 bases at V and 2 bases at J, leaving 6 bases unmatched. The CDR3 sequence: CASSLMGGAGANVLTF. The CDR3 DNA reads TGTGCCAGCAGCCTGATGGGGGGGGCTGGGGCCAACGTCCTGACTTTC.

This clone was seen once. The V and J genes are TRBV7-2 and TRBJ1-2; D remains ambiguous. Trimming left V 1 base short and J 4 bases short, with 10 bases between. Germline loops: CDR1 SGHTA, CDR2 FQGNSA. The CDR3 has 14 amino acids. CDR3 sequence (DNA): TGTGCCAGCAGCTTAGAACCTATCATCTATGGCTACACCTTC. Residues: CASSLEPIIYGYTF.

Details on this clone: Within the sample, other DNA sequences also encode this same CDR3. The J gene is TRBJ1-4, the V gene TRBV9; TRBD1 matches 10 bases. The V segment lost 2 bases and the J segment 7 bases; nucleotides outside the gene matches: 2. This CDR3 has 14 amino acids. Germline loops: CDR1 SGDLS, CDR2 YYNGEE. This CDR3 reads CASSVGTGVEKLFF. The CDR3 nucleotides read TGTGCCAGCAGCGTCGGGACAGGGGTTGAAAAACTGTTTTTT.

V is TRBV2 and J is TRBJ2-1; 9 bases are a match to TRBD2. V dropped 8 bases and J dropped 3; count of bases not matched to a gene: 11. CDR1 and CDR2 (germline): SNHLY, FYNNEI. This CDR3 is built from 16 residues. The CDR3, as DNA: TGTGCCAGCGGGGGAGGACTAGCGAGTATCTACAATGAGCAGTTCTTC. This codes for CASGGGLASIYNEQFF.

The V and J genes are TRBV5-6 and TRBJ2-3; D uncertain. The germline V gene has CDR1 SGHDT and CDR2 YYEEEE. The V gene lost 0 bases and the J gene lost 2 bases, with 7 bases spanning the gap. CDR3 length: 14 amino acids. CDR3 loop: CASSLDTSTDTQYF. For the CDR3, the DNA is TGTGCCAGCAGCTTGGATACATCCACAGATACGCAGTATTTT.

The CDR3 region is CASSFQDRSEAFF. CDR3 in DNA: TGCGCCAGCAGCTTCCAGGACAGATCTGAAGCTTTCTTT. The V gene is TRBV5-1, the J gene TRBJ1-1, with a possible D match to TRBD1 (6 bases). The germline V gene has CDR1 SGHRS and CDR2 YFSETQ. V dropped 2 bases and J dropped 6 bases, with 11 bases sitting between them. The CDR3 covers 13 residues.

The chain employs TRBV24-1 and TRBJ1-2, with D perhaps TRBD1 (5 bases). The CDR3 runs 14 residues. Deletions cut 0 bases from V and 8 bases from J, with 12 bases between. Germline assignment: CDR1 KGHDR and CDR2 SFDVKD. The CDR3 nucleotides read TGTGCCACCAGTGATTTGAGGAGGGGAGGGGGCTACACCTTC. This encodes CATSDLRRGGGYTF.

The table lists this clone with a few counts. This chain uses TRBV28 with TRBJ2-7, with 9 positions matching TRBD2. After removal of 5 bases from V and 1 base from J, the junction contained 6 bases not matched to a gene. The germline V gene encodes CDR1 MDHEN and CDR2 SYDVKM. The CDR3 covers 15 residues. The CDR3 loop is CASSASTSGSYEQYF. The CDR3 DNA reads TGTGCCAGCAGTGCGTCGACTAGCGGATCCTACGAGCAGTACTTC.